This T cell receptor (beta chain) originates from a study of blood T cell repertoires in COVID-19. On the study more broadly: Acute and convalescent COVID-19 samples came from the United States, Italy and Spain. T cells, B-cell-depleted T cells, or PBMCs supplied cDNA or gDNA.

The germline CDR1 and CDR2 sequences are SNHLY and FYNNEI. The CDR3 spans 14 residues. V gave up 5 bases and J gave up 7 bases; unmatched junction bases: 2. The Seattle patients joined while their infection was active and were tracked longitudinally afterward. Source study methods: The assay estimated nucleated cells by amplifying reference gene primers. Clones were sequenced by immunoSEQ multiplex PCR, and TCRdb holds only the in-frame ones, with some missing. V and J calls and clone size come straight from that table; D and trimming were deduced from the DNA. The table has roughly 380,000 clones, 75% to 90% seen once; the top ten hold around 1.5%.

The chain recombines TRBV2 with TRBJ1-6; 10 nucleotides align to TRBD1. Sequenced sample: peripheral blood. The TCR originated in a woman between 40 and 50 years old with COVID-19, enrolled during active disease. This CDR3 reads CASSPGQGNSPLHF. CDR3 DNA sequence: TGTGCCAGCAGTCCGGGACAGGGGAATTCACCCCTCCACTTT.